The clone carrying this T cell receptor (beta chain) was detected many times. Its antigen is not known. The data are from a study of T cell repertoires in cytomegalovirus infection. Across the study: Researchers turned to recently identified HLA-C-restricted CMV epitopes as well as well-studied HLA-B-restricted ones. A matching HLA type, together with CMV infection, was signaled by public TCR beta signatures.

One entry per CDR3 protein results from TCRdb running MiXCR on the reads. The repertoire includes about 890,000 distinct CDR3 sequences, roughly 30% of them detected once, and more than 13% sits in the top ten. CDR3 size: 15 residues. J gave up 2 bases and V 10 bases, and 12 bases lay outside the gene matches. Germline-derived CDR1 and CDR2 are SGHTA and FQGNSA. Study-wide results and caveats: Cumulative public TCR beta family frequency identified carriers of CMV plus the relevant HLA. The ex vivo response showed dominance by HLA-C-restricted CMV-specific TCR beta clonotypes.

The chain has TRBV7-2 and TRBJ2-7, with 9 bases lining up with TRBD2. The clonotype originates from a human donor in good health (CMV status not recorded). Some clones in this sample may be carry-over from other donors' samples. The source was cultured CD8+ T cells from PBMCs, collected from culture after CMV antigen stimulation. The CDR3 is CAITFRASGTYEQYV. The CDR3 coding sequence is TGTGCCATCACTTTCAGGGCTAGCGGGACCTACGAGCAGTACGTC.